The next 30 T cell receptor beta chains were all read from a single sample in a study of cytomegalovirus exposure and HLA in healthy donors. Both 60 Vbeta primers and 13 Jbeta primers went into the PCR. Here immunoSEQ multiplex PCR was the method, and the copy in TCRdb shows in-frame clones only, minus some. The sample contains more than 80,000 clones, over 75% of which appear only once. Material: PBMCs. These TCRs come from a man aged 60-69 years in good health and CMV-seronegative.

V gene TRBV28 combines with J gene TRBJ2-7; D is possibly TRBD1 (6 bases). Germline V gene sequence: CDR1 MDHEN, CDR2 SYDVKM. Trimming pared 2 bases from V and 2 bases from J, leaving 22 bases between. The CDR3 spans 18 residues. The CDR3: CASSLVLLRDKDTYEQYF. Here the CDR3 DNA reads TGTGCCAGCAGTTTAGTCTTACTCCGGGACAAAGATACCTACGAGCAGTACTTC.

The V gene is TRBV19, the J gene TRBJ1-6, with 8 bases lining up with TRBD1. The CDR3 is made up of 15 amino acids. V was pared by 8 bases and J by 8 bases, with 11 bases of the junction left unmatched. Per germline, CDR1 LNHDA and CDR2 SQIVND (reference sequence). This CDR3 is CASSSRDRQDSPLHF. The CDR3 nucleotides read TGTGCCAGTTCCTCTCGGGACAGGCAGGATTCACCCCTCCACTTT.

The chain has TRBV7-8 and TRBJ2-7, with 11 nucleotides matching TRBD1. Germline CDR1 and CDR2: SGHVS and FQNEAQ. The V and J ends lost 6 bases and 1 base, in that order; junction bases with no gene match: 5. The CDR3 sequence is 15 residues long. This chain's CDR3 is CASSIGTGGSYEQYV. The CDR3 DNA follows: TGTGCCAGCAGTATAGGGACAGGGGGTTCCTACGAGCAGTACGTC.

The rearrangement links TRBV30 to TRBJ2-7; D is unclear. CDR1 and CDR2 from the germline V gene are GTSNPN and SVGIG (reference sequence). The V gene lost 0 bases and the J gene lost 7 bases, with 7 bases spanning the gap. This CDR3 contains 11 residues. As DNA, the CDR3 is TGTGCCTGGAGTGTACTCTGGGAGCAGTACTTC. Translation: CAWSVLWEQYF.

This clone occurred a few times. The V call is TRBV16, the J call TRBJ1-4; 7 bases map to TRBD1. The J segment lost 7 bases and the V segment lost 4 bases, leaving 6 bases of the junction unmatched. The CDR3 spans 14 residues. Germline values: CDR1 KGHSY, CDR2 FQNENV. CDR3 amino acids: CASSLRQGVEKLFF. CDR3 coding DNA: TGTGCCAGCAGCCTCCGACAGGGTGTTGAAAAACTGTTTTTT.

V gene TRBV5-1 combines with J gene TRBJ1-1; TRBD1 aligns across 10 bases. Germline V CDR1 and CDR2: SGHRS, YFSETQ. The trim removed 1 base at V and 6 bases at J, leaving 3 bases unmatched. This CDR3 has 14 amino acids. Here the CDR3 reads CASSLRQGASEAFF. The CDR3 nucleotides read TGCGCCAGCAGCTTGCGACAGGGGGCCTCTGAAGCTTTCTTT.

In this sample, this clone turned up once. V gene TRBV4-3 combines with J gene TRBJ2-5, with a tentative D call TRBD1 (6 bases). Germline V gives CDR1 LGHNA, CDR2 YSLEER. Trimming took off 4 bases at V and 9 bases at J, with 18 bases between the two ends. The CDR3 contains 14 residues. This chain's CDR3 is CASSPLTGGQSQYF. CDR3 coding DNA: TGCGCCAGCAGCCCATTAACTGGGGGCCAGTCCCAGTACTTC.

This chain links TRBV2 with TRBJ1-3; D is undetermined. From germline, CDR1 is SNHLY and CDR2 FYNNEI. The V gene lost 10 bases and the J gene lost 3 bases, with 19 bases spanning the gap. The CDR3 consists of 15 residues. The CDR3 DNA is TGTGCCAATCCACCCGAGCCACGAAGTGGAAACACCATATATTTT. This encodes CANPPEPRSGNTIYF.

V usage is TRBV2 and J usage is TRBJ2-3; D perhaps matches TRBD2 (6 bases). Between the trimmed V and J ends, which lost 6 bases and 5 bases, there was a span of 15 bases. The CDR3 is 14 amino acids. CDR1 and CDR2 (germline): SNHLY, FYNNEI. The CDR3 sequence is CASRPTSGGDTQYF. The CDR3 region has the DNA TGTGCCAGCAGACCGACCTCCGGGGGAGATACGCAGTATTTT.

The chain joins TRBV5-1 to TRBJ2-1; 14 positions agree with TRBD2. The germline CDR1 and CDR2 sequences are SGHRS and YFSETQ. This CDR3 contains 18 residues. J gave up 5 bases and V 0 bases, and 7 bases lay outside the gene matches. The CDR3 spells CASSLGTSGGYINNEQFF. The CDR3 coding sequence is TGCGCCAGCAGCTTGGGGACTAGCGGGGGGTATATTAACAATGAGCAGTTCTTC.

V gene TRBV7-2 combines with J gene TRBJ2-3, with a tentative D call TRBD1 (5 bases). Germline-derived CDR1 and CDR2 are SGHTA and FQGNSA. The length of the CDR3 is 15 residues. Trimming shortened V by 0 bases and J by 4 bases, and 11 bases separated the two germline ends. CDR3 sequence (DNA): TGTGCCAGCAGCTTAGCTAGGGGCAGGTCAGATACGCAGTATTTT. It codes for CASSLARGRSDTQYF. Combining the CDR3 with reference TRBV7-2 and TRBJ2-3 gives the whole variable domain GAGVSQSPSNKVTEKGKDVELRCDPISGHTALYWYRQSLGQGLEFLIYFQGNSAPDKSGLPSDRFSAERTGGSVSTLTIQRTQQEDSAVYLCASSLARGRSDTQYFGPGTRLTVL.

The V gene is TRBV2, the J gene TRBJ1-6; D perhaps matches TRBD1 (5 bases). The V gene lost 5 bases and the J gene lost 7 bases, with 9 bases spanning the gap. Germline assignment: CDR1 SNHLY and CDR2 FYNNEI. This CDR3 has 13 amino acids. CDR3 coding DNA: TGTGCCAGCAGTACAGGACCAAATTCACCCCTCCACTTT. Amino acid sequence: CASSTGPNSPLHF.

The J gene is TRBJ1-2, the V gene TRBV5-1; D unclear. Trimming pared 3 bases from V and 6 bases from J, leaving 6 bases between. The CDR3 spans 11 residues. Germline V gene lookup returns CDR1 SGHRS and CDR2 YFSETQ. The CDR3, as DNA: TGCGCCAGCAGCTCGGGTGATGGCTACACCTTC. It is translated as CASSSGDGYTF.

This rearrangement joins TRBV6-6 to TRBJ1-2, with D perhaps TRBD1 (5 bases). The CDR3 loop spans 13 amino acids. CDR1 MNHNY and CDR2 SVGAGI come from the germline V gene (reference sequence). The V and J ends lost 7 bases and 5 bases respectively, with 14 bases between them. CDR3 residues: CASTLRQPYGYTF. In DNA, the CDR3 is TGTGCCAGCACCCTCAGACAGCCTTATGGCTACACCTTC.

This clone is a singleton in its sample. CDR3 nucleotides: TGTGCCACCACATCTCAAGGGGTTAACACTGAAGCTTTCTTT. As protein: CATTSQGVNTEAFF. The chain uses TRBV2 and TRBJ1-1; a weak D match, TRBD1 (5 bases). Germline lookup yields CDR1 SNHLY and CDR2 FYNNEI. This CDR3 region has 14 residues. Trimming shortened V by 10 bases and J by 2 bases, and 17 bases separated the two germline ends.

The V and J genes are TRBV7-2 and TRBJ2-7, with TRBD1 identical over 8 bases. Germline CDR1 and CDR2: SGHTA and FQGNSA. The V and J ends lost 1 base and 4 bases, in that order; junction bases with no gene match: 6. This CDR3 has 15 amino acids. Here the CDR3 reads CASSLEPGGGYEQYV. The DNA of the CDR3 is TGTGCCAGCAGCTTAGAGCCAGGGGGCGGATACGAGCAGTACGTC.

The V and J genes are TRBV6-5 and TRBJ2-2, with TRBD2 as a possible D gene (6 bases). With 5 bases removed from V and 5 bases from J, the gap between germline ends came to 9 bases. Germline CDR1 MNHEY, CDR2 SVGAGI. The CDR3 consists of 13 residues. The CDR3 protein is CASSSGLTGELFF. The CDR3 bases are TGTGCCAGCAGTAGCGGACTAACCGGGGAGCTGTTTTTT.

The chain combines TRBV11-2 with TRBJ1-5; TRBD1 matches at 7 bases. This CDR3 comprises 13 residues. The V and J ends lost 8 bases and 5 bases, in that order; junction bases with no gene match: 6. Germline V gives CDR1 SGHAT, CDR2 FQNNGV. CDR3 sequence: CASAIDRDQPQHF. The CDR3 DNA reads TGTGCCAGCGCTATTGACAGGGATCAGCCCCAGCATTTT.

This rearrangement joins TRBV4-3 to TRBJ2-1; D not resolved. Germline V lookup: CDR1 LGHNA, CDR2 YSLEER. The CDR3 extends over 14 amino acids. V lost 4 bases and J 2 bases, leaving 9 bases between the germline ends. DNA of the CDR3: TGCGCCAGCAGCCCTTATACTACCTACAATGAGCAGTTCTTC. Translation gives CASSPYTTYNEQFF.

The table lists this clone with a count of one. The V gene is TRBV9, the J gene TRBJ2-3; 9 nucleotides agree with TRBD2. From germline, CDR1 is SGDLS and CDR2 YYNGEE. J gave up 7 bases and V 4 bases, and 7 bases lay outside the gene matches. The CDR3 spans 14 residues. The CDR3 spells CASSSAGTSNTQYF. The CDR3 coding sequence is TGTGCCAGCAGCTCCGCCGGGACTAGCAATACGCAGTATTTT.

DNA of the CDR3: TGTGCCAGCCGATCTACTGGGGCGAATCAGCCCCAGCATTTT. This translates into CASRSTGANQPQHF. The gene calls are TRBV25-1 and TRBJ1-5; TRBD1 might be the D (5 bases). The CDR3 is 14 residues long. Per germline, CDR1 MGHDK and CDR2 SYGVNS. V was shortened by 8 bases and J by 4 bases, with 15 bases between the two germline ends.

The rearrangement links TRBV6-1 to TRBJ1-3, with D unclear. Germline CDR1 MNHNS, CDR2 SASEGT. V dropped 4 bases and J dropped 0 bases, with 19 bases sitting between them. The length of the CDR3 is 18 residues. The CDR3 spells CASSVAWFEGRSGNTIYF. CDR3 DNA sequence: TGTGCCAGCAGTGTAGCCTGGTTCGAGGGTCGCTCTGGAAACACCATATATTTT.

The chain couples TRBV10-3 to TRBJ1-4; D is unclear. Germline V gives CDR1 ENHRY, CDR2 SYGVKD. V shed 3 bases and J shed 0 bases, with 8 bases lying between them. This CDR3 region has 15 residues. CDR3 in amino acids: CAISDSSSTNEKLFF. The CDR3 bases are TGTGCCATCAGTGACTCGAGTTCAACTAATGAAAAACTGTTTTTT.

The chain joins TRBV7-9 to TRBJ1-1, with 7 bases identical to TRBD1. Germline loops: CDR1 SEHNR, CDR2 FQNEAQ (reference sequence). J lost 7 bases, V lost 0 bases, and 8 bases had no gene match. This CDR3 is 15 amino acids long. CDR3 bases: TGTGCCAGCAGCTTAGCCTCGGACAGGACTAATGAAGCTTTCTTT. The encoded protein is CASSLASDRTNEAFF.

The sample holds one count of this clone. The V and J genes are TRBV6-5 and TRBJ1-6, with 7 bases matching TRBD1. The CDR3 has 16 residues. The junction had 5 bases not matched to a gene; V was cut back by 2 bases and J by 4 bases. Germline V lookup: CDR1 MNHEY, CDR2 SVGAGI. The CDR3 reads CASSYGDRIYNSPLHF. Written as DNA, the CDR3 is TGTGCCAGCAGTTACGGGGACAGAATATATAATTCACCCCTCCACTTT.

This rearrangement joins TRBV5-4 to TRBJ1-5; TRBD1 aligns across 7 bases. V shed 5 bases, J shed 2 bases, and the junction held 1 base outside the gene matches. The germline CDR1 and CDR2 sequences are SGHNT and YYREEE (reference sequence). The CDR3 extends over 13 amino acids. CDR3 nucleotides: TGTGCCAGCAGTACAGGGGGCAATCAGCCCCAGCATTTT. Its translation is CASSTGGNQPQHF.

This chain uses TRBV6-1 with TRBJ2-7; 8 bases match TRBD2. With V trimmed by 5 bases and J by 0 bases, 3 bases remained unmatched. Germline loops: CDR1 MNHNS, CDR2 SASEGT. CDR3 length equals 14 residues. The CDR3 region has the DNA TGTGCCAGCAGTTTAGCGGGGAGCTCCTACGAGCAGTACTTC. Amino acid sequence: CASSLAGSSYEQYF.

This chain connects TRBV6-4 to TRBJ2-5; D might be TRBD1 (6 bases). The CDR3 loop spans 15 amino acids. Trimming cost V 4 bases and J 5 bases, with 17 bases left between them. CDR1 is MRHNA and CDR2 is SNTAGT in the germline V gene. The CDR3 here is CASSGCGGGQETQYF. The DNA for the CDR3 is TGTGCCAGCAGTGGTTGTGGGGGCGGTCAGGAGACCCAGTACTTC.

The genes are TRBV27 and TRBJ1-1; tentative D call: TRBD1 (6 bases). CDR3 length: 16 residues. Germline CDR1 and CDR2: MNHEY and SMNVEV (reference sequence). The ends were cut back, 0 bases at V and 2 bases at J, with 13 bases in the middle. This CDR3 reads CASSLSWTALNTEAFF. DNA of the CDR3: TGTGCCAGCAGTTTATCCTGGACAGCACTCAACACTGAAGCTTTCTTT.

V is TRBV5-6 and J is TRBJ1-5, with 7 bases fitting TRBD1. CDR1 and CDR2 from the germline V gene are SGHDT and YYEEEE. Losses at the gene ends were 4 bases for V and 3 bases for J; bases not matched to a gene: 7. The CDR3 length is 15 residues. Written as DNA, the CDR3 is TGTGCCAGCAGCACCGGACAGGCCCCCAATCAGCCCCAGCATTTT. Amino acids: CASSTGQAPNQPQHF.